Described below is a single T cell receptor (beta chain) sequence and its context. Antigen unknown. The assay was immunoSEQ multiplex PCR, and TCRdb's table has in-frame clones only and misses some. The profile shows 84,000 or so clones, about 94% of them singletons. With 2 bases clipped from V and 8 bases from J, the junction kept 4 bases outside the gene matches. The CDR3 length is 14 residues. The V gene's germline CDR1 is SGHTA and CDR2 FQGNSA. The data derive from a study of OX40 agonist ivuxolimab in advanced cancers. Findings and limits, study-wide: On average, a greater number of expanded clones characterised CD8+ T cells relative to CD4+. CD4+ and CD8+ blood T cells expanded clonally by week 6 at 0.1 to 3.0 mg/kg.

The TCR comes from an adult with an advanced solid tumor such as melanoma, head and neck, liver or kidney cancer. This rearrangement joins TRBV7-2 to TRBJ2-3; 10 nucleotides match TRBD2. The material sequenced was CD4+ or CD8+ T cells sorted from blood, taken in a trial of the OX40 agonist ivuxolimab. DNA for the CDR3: TGTGCCAGCAGCTTACGTCTAGCGGGAGCTACGCAGTATTTT. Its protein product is CASSLRLAGATQYF.